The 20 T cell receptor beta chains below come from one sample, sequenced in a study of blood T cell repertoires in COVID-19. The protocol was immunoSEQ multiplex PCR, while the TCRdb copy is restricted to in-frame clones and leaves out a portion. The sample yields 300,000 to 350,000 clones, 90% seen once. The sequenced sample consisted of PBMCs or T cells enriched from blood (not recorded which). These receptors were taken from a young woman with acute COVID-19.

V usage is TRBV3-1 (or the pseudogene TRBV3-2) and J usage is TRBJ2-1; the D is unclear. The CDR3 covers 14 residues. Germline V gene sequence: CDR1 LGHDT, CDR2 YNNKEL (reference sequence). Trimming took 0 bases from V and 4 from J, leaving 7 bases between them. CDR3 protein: CASSQDLRYNEQFF. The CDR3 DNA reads TGTGCCAGCAGCCAAGATCTACGTTACAATGAGCAGTTCTTC.

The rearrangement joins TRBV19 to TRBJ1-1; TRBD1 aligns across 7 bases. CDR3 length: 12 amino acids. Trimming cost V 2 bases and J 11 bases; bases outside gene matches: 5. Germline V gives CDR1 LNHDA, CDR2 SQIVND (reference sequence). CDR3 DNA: TGTGCCAGTAGTATAAGGGGACAGACTGCTTTCTTT. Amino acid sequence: CASSIRGQTAFF. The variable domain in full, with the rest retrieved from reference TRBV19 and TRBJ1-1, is DGGITQSPKYLFRKEGQNVTLSCEQNLNHDAMYWYRQDPGQGLRLIYYSQIVNDFQKGDIAEGYSVSREKKESFPLTVTSAQKNPTAFYLCASSIRGQTAFFGQGTRLTVV.

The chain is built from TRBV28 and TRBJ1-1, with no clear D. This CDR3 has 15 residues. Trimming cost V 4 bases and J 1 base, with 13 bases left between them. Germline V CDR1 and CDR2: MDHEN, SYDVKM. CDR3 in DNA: TGTGCCAGCAGTTCTACCCAGGCAACGAACACTGAAGCTTTCTTT. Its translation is CASSSTQATNTEAFF.

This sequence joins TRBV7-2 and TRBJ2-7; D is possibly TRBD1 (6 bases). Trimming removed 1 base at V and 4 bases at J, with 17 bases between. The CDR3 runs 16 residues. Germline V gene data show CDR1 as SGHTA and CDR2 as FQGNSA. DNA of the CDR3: TGTGCCAGCAGCTTAGACGTAGCGCAGGGGAAGTACGAGCAGTACTTC. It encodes CASSLDVAQGKYEQYF.

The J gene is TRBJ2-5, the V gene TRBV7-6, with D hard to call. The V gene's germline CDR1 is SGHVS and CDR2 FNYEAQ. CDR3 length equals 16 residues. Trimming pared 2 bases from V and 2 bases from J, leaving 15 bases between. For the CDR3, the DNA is TGTGCCAGCAGCTTAAAGCCCATGAACCTACAAGAGACCCAGTACTTC. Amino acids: CASSLKPMNLQETQYF.

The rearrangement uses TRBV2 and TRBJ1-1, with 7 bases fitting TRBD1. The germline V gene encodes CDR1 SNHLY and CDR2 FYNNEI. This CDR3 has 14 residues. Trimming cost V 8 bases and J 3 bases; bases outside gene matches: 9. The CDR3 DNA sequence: TGTGCCAGCCAAAGGGACAGAGGATACACTGAAGCTTTCTTT. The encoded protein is CASQRDRGYTEAFF.

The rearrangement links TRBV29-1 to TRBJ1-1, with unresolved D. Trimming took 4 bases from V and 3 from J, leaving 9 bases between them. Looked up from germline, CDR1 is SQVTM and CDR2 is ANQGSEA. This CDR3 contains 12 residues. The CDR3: CSVGQADTEAFF. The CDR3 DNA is TGCAGCGTTGGCCAAGCGGACACTGAAGCTTTCTTT.

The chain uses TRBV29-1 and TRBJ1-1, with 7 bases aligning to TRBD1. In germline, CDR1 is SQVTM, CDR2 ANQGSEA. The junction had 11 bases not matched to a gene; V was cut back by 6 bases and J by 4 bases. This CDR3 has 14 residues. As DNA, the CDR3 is TGCAGCGTCGTAAGGGGGGACAGCTTCACTGAAGCTTTCTTT. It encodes CSVVRGDSFTEAFF.

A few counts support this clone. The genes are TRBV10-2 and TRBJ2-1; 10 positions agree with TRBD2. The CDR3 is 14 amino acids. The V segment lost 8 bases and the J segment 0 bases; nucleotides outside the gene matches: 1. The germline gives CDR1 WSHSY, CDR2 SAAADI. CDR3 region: CASSSGSSYNEQFF. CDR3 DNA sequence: TGCGCCAGCTCTAGCGGGAGCTCCTACAATGAGCAGTTCTTC.

The CDR3 region has the DNA TGTGCCAGTACCCTCAACGGGGGTTATAGCAATCAGCCCCAGCATTTT. It specifies CASTLNGGYSNQPQHF. The V call is TRBV19, the J call TRBJ1-5; D perhaps matches TRBD1 (5 bases). The CDR3 covers 16 residues. The germline CDR1 and CDR2 sequences are LNHDA and SQIVND (reference sequence). Trimming took 7 bases from V and 0 from J, leaving 16 bases between them. The full variable domain, completed using reference TRBV19 and TRBJ1-5, is DGGITQSPKYLFRKEGQNVTLSCEQNLNHDAMYWYRQDPGQGLRLIYYSQIVNDFQKGDIAEGYSVSREKKESFPLTVTSAQKNPTAFYLCASTLNGGYSNQPQHFGDGTRLSIL.

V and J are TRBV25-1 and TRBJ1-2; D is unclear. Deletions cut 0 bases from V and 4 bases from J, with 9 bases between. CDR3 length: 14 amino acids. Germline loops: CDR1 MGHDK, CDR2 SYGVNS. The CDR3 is CASSEYETPYGYTF. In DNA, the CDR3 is TGTGCCAGCAGTGAATATGAGACACCCTATGGCTACACCTTC.

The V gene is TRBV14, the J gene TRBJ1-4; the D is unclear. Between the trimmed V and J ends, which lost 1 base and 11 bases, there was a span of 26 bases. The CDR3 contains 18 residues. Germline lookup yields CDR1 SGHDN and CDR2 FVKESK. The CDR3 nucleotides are TGTGCCAGCAGCCAAGGCTTCTGGGAAACAGCGGACCTCGGGAAACTGTTTTTT. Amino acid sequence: CASSQGFWETADLGKLFF.

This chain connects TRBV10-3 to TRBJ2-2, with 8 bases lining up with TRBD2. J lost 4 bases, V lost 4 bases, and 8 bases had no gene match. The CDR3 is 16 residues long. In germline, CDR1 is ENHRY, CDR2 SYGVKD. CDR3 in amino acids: CAISVRGGDGTGELFF. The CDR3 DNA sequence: TGTGCCATCAGTGTTCGGGGGGGTGACGGCACCGGGGAGCTGTTTTTT.

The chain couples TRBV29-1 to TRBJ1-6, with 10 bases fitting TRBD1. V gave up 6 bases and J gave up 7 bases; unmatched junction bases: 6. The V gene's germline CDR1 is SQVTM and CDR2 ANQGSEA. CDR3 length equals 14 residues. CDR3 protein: CSVRGTGANSPLHF. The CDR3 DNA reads TGCAGCGTAAGGGGGACAGGGGCAAATTCACCCCTCCACTTT.

The CDR3 loop reads CASSEAIGRQLNTEAFF. The CDR3, as DNA: TGTGCCAGCAGTGAAGCGATCGGAAGACAGCTGAACACTGAAGCTTTCTTT. V gene TRBV2 combines with J gene TRBJ1-1; the D gene is possibly TRBD1 (5 bases). This CDR3 comprises 17 residues. Germline CDR1 reads SNHLY; CDR2 reads FYNNEI. V was pared by 0 bases and J by 0 bases, with 14 bases between.

In nucleotides, the CDR3 is TGTGCCAGCAGCCAATCAGGGGCTCTCTATGGCTACACCTTC. As protein: CASSQSGALYGYTF. V is TRBV16 and J is TRBJ1-2, with D possibly being TRBD1 (5 bases). The germline CDR1 and CDR2 sequences are KGHSY and FQNENV. The V gene lost 0 bases and the J gene lost 4 bases, with 9 bases spanning the gap. The CDR3 runs 14 residues.

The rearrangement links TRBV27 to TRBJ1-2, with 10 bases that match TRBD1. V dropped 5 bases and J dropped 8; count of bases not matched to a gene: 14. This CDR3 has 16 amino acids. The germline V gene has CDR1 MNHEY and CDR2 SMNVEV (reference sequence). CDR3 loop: CASSTTRQGANAGYTF. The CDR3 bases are TGTGCCAGCAGTACAACACGACAGGGGGCGAATGCGGGCTACACCTTC.

The CDR3 coding sequence is TGCGCCAGCAGGGCCCGAGGGGGCTCTGAGGAAAAACTGTTTTTT. This codes for CASRARGGSEEKLFF. The chain recombines TRBV5-1 with TRBJ1-4; 7 positions agree with TRBD1. CDR1 is SGHRS, CDR2 YFSETQ, per germline. The CDR3 is 15 amino acids. Trimming cost V 5 bases and J 8 bases; bases outside gene matches: 12.

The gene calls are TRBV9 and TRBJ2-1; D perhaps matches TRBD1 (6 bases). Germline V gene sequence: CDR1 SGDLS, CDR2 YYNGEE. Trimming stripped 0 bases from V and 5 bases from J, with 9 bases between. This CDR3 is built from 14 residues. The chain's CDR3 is CASSVGGQDNEQFF. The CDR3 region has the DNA TGTGCCAGCAGCGTAGGGGGGCAGGACAATGAGCAGTTCTTC.

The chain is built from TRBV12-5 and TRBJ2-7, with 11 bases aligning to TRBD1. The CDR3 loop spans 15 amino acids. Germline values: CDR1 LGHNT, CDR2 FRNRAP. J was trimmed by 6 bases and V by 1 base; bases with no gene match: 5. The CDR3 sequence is CASGLAWTGGFEQYF. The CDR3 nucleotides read TGTGCTAGTGGTTTGGCTTGGACAGGGGGCTTCGAGCAGTACTTC.